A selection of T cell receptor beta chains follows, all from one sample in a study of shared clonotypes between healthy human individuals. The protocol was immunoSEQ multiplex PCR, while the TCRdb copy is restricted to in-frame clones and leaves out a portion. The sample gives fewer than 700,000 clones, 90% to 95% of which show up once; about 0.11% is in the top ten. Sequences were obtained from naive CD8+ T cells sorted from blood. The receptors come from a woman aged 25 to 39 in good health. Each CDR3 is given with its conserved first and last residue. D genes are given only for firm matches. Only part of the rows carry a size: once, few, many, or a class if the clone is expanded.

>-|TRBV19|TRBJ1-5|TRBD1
CASTTGQGGYSNQPQHF
TGTGCCAGTACCACCGGACAGGGCGGGTATAGCAATCAGCCCCAGCATTTT
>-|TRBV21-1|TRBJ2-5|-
CASSDQTGRRETQYF
TGTGCCAGCAGCGACCAGACAGGGAGGAGGGAGACCCAGTACTTC
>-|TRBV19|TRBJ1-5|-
CASSDRPSGNQPQHF
TGTGCCAGTTCAGACAGGCCTTCGGGCAATCAGCCCCAGCATTTT
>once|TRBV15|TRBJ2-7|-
CATSTVPVREQYF
TGTGCCACCAGCACAGTACCCGTCCGCGAGCAGTACTTC
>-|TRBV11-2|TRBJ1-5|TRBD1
CASSLGPGTGEHQPQHF
TGTGCCAGCAGCTTAGGACCCGGGACAGGGGAGCATCAGCCCCAGCATTTT
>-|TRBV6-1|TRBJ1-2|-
CASTAVAAYGYTF
TGTGCCAGCACCGCGGTTGCAGCTTATGGCTACACCTTC
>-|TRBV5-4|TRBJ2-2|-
CASSFHPTKANTGELFF
TGTGCCAGCAGCTTTCACCCGACGAAAGCGAACACCGGGGAGCTGTTTTTT
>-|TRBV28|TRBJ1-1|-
CASSALGGGEVEAFF
TGTGCCAGCAGTGCGTTAGGTGGGGGAGAGGTTGAAGCTTTCTTT
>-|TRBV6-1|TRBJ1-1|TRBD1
CASSAWTGHTEAFF
TGTGCCAGCAGTGCGTGGACAGGGCACACTGAAGCTTTCTTT
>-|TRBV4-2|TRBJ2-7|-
CASSQERSGAGAYEQYF
TGTGCCAGCAGCCAAGAAAGGTCGGGGGCAGGGGCCTACGAGCAGTACTTC
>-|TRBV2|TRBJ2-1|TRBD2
CASSERTSGNNEQFF
TGTGCCAGCAGTGAAAGGACTAGCGGCAACAATGAGCAGTTCTTC
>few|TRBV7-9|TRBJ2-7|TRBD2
CASSPGGYEQYF
TGTGCCAGCAGCCCCGGGGGGTACGAGCAGTACTTC
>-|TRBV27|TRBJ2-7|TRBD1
CASQLTQGAKHEQYF
TGTGCCAGCCAACTTACTCAGGGGGCGAAGCACGAGCAGTACTTC
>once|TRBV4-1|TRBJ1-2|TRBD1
CASSQARDRGGTNYGYTF
TGCGCCAGCAGCCAAGCAAGGGACAGGGGTGGTACTAACTATGGCTACACCTTC
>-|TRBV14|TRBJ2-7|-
CASSLNIGWNEQYF
TGTGCCAGCAGCCTTAATATAGGGTGGAACGAGCAGTACTTC
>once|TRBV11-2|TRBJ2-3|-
CASSFGARTTDTQYF
TGTGCCAGCAGCTTCGGTGCGCGGACCACAGATACGCAGTATTTT
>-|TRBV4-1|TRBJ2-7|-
CASSQGRGDYEQYF
TGCGCCAGCAGCCAAGGCAGGGGCGACTACGAGCAGTACTTC
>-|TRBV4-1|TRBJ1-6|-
CASSQVAQALSYNSPLHF
TGCGCCAGCAGCCAAGTCGCACAGGCGCTCTCCTATAATTCACCCCTCCACTTT
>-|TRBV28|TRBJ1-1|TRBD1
CASSLYTGDIFGAFF
TGTGCCAGCAGTTTATATACAGGGGATATATTCGGAGCTTTCTTT
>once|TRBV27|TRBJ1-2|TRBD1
CASSFQGGDYGYTF
TGTGCCAGCAGTTTCCAGGGGGGCGACTATGGCTACACCTTC
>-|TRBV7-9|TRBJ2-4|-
CASSLDYGFTRDIQYF
TGTGCCAGCAGCTTAGATTATGGCTTCACAAGGGACATTCAGTACTTC
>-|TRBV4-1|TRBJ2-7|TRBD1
CASSQKDRGYEQYF
TGCGCCAGCAGTCAGAAAGACAGGGGCTACGAGCAGTACTTC
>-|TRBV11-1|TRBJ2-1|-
CASSLAMETEQFF
TGTGCCAGCAGCTTAGCAATGGAAACTGAGCAGTTCTTC
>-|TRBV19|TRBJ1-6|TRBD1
CASSIGTVDNSPLHF
TGTGCCAGTAGTATCGGGACAGTAGATAATTCACCCCTCCACTTT
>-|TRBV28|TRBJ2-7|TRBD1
CASSLRRGLNEQYF
TGTGCCAGCAGTTTACGCAGGGGGCTGAACGAGCAGTACTTC